This T cell receptor beta chain was observed in a study of blood T cell repertoires in COVID-19. Across the whole study: The origin of the acute and convalescent COVID-19 samples was the United States, Italy and Spain. Sample material is recorded as cDNA or gDNA derived from T cells, B-cell-depleted T cells, or PBMCs.

Per germline, CDR1 MNHEY and CDR2 SVGAGI. V dropped 0 bases and J dropped 9 bases, with 6 bases sitting between them. The CDR3 totals 13 residues. Recruitment covered under 25 US areas and drew participants whose ages spanned about 18 to 100 years. Recovered status in Cohort 3 required two negative PCRs, clearance, or symptom resolution. TCRdb's table, derived via immunoSEQ multiplex PCR, lists solely in-frame clones and lacks some. The sample records hundreds of thousands of clones, roughly nine tenths being singletons. The receptor was isolated from a man younger than 30 who had recovered from COVID-19. The rearrangement links TRBV6-5 to TRBJ1-6; a possible D gene is TRBD1 (6 bases). Sequencing was done on a sample of PBMCs or T cells enriched from blood (not recorded which). CDR3: CASSYSRGSPLHF. The CDR3 DNA is TGTGCCAGCAGTTACTCCAGGGGTTCACCCCTCCACTTT.